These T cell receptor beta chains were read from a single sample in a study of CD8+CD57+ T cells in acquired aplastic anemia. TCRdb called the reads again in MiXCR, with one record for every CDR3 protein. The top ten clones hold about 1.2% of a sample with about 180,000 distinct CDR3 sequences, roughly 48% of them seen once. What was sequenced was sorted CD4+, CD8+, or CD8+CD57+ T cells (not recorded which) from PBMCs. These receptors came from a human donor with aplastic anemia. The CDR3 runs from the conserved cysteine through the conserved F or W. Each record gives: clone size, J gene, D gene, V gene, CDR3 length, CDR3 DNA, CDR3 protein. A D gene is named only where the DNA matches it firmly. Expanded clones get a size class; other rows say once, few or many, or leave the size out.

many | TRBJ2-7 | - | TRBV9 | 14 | TGTGCCAGCAGCGCGGGGGACAAATACTACGAGCAGTACTTC | CASSAGDKYYEQYF
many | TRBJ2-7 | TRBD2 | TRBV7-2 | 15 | TGTGCCAGCAGCCCCGGGGGGGGCATCTCCTACGAGCAGTACTTC | CASSPGGGISYEQYF
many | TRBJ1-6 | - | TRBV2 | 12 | TGTGCCAGCAGGGGCCAGGGCTCACCCCTCCACTTT | CASRGQGSPLHF
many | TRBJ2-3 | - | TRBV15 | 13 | TGTGCCACCAGCGTTGGGGGCACAGATACGCAGTATTTT | CATSVGGTDTQYF
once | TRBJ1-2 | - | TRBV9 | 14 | TGTGCCAGCAGCGTAGACAGGGCCAACTATGGCTACACCTTC | CASSVDRANYGYTF
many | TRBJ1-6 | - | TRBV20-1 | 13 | TGCAGTGCACCAGGGGTTAGCGGTTCACCCCTCCACTTT | CSAPGVSGSPLHF
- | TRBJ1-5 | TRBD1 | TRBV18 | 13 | TGTGCCAGCTCGACAGGGAGGGCTCAGCCCCAGCATTTT | CASSTGRAQPQHF
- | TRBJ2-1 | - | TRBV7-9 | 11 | TGTGCCAGCAGCCCGAGGCATGAGCAGTTCTTC | CASSPRHEQFF
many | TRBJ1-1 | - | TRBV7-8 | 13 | TGTGCCAGCAGCATACTAGAAGTAGCTGAAGCTTTCTTT | CASSILEVAEAFF
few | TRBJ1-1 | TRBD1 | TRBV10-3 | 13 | TGTGCCATCAGACCCCGACAGGGCCCTGAAGCTTTCTTT | CAIRPRQGPEAFF
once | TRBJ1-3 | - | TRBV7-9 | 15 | TGTGCCAGCAGCTTGGGGGCCGGCTCTGGAAACACCATATATTTT | CASSLGAGSGNTIYF
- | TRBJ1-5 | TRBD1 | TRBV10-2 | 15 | TGCGCCAGCAGTGAGGACAGGGAAATCAATCAGCCCCAGCATTTT | CASSEDREINQPQHF
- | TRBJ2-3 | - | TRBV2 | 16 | TGTGCCAGCAGTGAGAACGCGGGGGCCCTCCCAGATACGCAGTATTTT | CASSENAGALPDTQYF